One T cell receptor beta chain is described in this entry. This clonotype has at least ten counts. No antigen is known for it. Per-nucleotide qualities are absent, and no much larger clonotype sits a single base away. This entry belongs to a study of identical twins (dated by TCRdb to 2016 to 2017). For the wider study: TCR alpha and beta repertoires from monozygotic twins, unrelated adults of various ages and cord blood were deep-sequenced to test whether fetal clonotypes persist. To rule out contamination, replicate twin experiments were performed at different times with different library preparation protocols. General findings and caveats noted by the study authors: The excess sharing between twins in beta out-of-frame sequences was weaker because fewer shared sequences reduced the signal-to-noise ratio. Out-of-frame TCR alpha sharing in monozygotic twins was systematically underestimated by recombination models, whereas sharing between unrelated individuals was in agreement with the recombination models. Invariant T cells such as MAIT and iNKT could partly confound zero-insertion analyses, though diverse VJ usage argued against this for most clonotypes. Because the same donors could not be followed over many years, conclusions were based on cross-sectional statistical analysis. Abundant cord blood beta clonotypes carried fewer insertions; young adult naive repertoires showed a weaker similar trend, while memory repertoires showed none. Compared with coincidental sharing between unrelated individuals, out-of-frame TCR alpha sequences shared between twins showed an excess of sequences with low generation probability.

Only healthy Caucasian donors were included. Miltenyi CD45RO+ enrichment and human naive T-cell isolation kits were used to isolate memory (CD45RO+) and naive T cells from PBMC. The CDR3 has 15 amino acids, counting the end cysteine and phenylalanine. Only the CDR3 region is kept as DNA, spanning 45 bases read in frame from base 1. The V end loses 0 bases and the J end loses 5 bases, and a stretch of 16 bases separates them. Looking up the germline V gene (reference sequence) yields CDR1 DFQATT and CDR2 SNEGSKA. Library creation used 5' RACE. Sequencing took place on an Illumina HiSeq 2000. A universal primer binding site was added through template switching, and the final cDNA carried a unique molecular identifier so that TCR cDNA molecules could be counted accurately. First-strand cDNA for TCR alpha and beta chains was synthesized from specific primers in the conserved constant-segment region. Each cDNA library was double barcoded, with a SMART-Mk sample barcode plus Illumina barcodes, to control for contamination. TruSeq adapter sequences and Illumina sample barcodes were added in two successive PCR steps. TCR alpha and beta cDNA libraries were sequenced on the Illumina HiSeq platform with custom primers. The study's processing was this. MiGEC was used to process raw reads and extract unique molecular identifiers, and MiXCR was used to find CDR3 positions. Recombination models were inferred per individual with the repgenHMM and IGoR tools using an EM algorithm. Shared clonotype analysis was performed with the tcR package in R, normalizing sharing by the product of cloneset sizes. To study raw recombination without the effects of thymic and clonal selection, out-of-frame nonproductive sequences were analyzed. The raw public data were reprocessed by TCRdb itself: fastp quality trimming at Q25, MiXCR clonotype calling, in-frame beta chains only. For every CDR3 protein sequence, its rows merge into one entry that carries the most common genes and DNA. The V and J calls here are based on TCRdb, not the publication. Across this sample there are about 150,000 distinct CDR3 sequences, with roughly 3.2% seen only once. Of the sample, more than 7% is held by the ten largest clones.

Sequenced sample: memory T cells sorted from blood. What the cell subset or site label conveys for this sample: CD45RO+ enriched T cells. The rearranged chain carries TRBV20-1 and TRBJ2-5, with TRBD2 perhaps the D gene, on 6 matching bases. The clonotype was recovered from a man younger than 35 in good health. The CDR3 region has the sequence CSARDGLTRVETQYF. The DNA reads TGCAGTGCTAGAGATGGACTAACACGGGTGGAGACCCAGTACTTC.